These 9 T cell receptor beta chains were all obtained from the same sample, sequenced in a study of blood T cell repertoires in COVID-19. Using immunoSEQ multiplex PCR, the repertoire was profiled, and TCRdb retains in-frame clones only, with some absent. The data hold 160,000 or so clones, with roughly 80% observed a single time. Specimen: peripheral blood. These receptors all stem from an elderly woman with acute or convalescent COVID-19.

The chain is built from TRBV6-5 and TRBJ1-1, with D tentatively TRBD1 (5 bases). CDR1 MNHEY and CDR2 SVGAGI come from the germline V gene. The CDR3 is 14 amino acids. V was pared by 6 bases and J by 0 bases, with 11 bases between. CDR3 bases: TGTGCCAGCAGCCTCGGGGGTATGAACACTGAAGCTTTCTTT. It codes for CASSLGGMNTEAFF.

The rearrangement uses TRBV3-1 (or the pseudogene TRBV3-2) and TRBJ1-6, with D unclear. Germline CDR1 LGHDT, CDR2 YNNKEL (reference sequence). The germline V and J ends were trimmed by 0 bases and 14 bases, with 11 bases remaining between them. CDR3 length: 13 amino acids. The CDR3 nucleotides read TGTGCCAGCAGCCAAGATGGGTCCAGGACCCTCCACTTT. It codes for CASSQDGSRTLHF.

The rearrangement joins TRBV12-5 to TRBJ1-1, with D possibly being TRBD1 (5 bases). Trimming pared 5 bases from V and 5 bases from J, leaving 18 bases between. The CDR3 runs to 15 residues. Germline CDR1 LGHNT, CDR2 FRNRAP. Here the CDR3 DNA reads TGTGCTAGTGGTACCCGGGGGGTCCTGGGGACTGAAGCTTTCTTT. It yields the protein CASGTRGVLGTEAFF.

J is TRBJ1-1 and V is TRBV6-5, with TRBD1 as a possible D gene (5 bases). The CDR3 extends over 13 amino acids. CDR1 is MNHEY, CDR2 SVGAGI, per germline. Between the trimmed V and J ends, which lost 0 bases and 8 bases, there was a span of 10 bases. The CDR3 DNA reads as TGTGCCAGCAGTTACTCGCTGACAGAAGAAGCTTTCTTT. Translation: CASSYSLTEEAFF.

V usage is TRBV3-1 (or the pseudogene TRBV3-2) and J usage is TRBJ2-7; D not resolved. From germline, CDR1 is LGHDT and CDR2 YNNKEL (reference sequence). The CDR3 totals 14 residues. V was clipped by 1 base and J by 6 bases, with 13 bases between them. Here the CDR3 reads CASSQGSGRSEQYF. CDR3 coding DNA: TGTGCCAGCAGCCAAGGGTCTGGTCGGAGCGAGCAGTACTTC.

The rearrangement joins TRBV6-5 to TRBJ1-5, with D unresolved. The germline CDR1 and CDR2 sequences are MNHEY and SVGAGI. CDR3 length equals 14 residues. Trimming cost V 8 bases and J 6 bases, with 17 bases left between them. The CDR3 DNA reads as TGTGCCAGCGTCCTGACCCGGGAGGGTCAGCCCCAGCATTTT. Protein sequence: CASVLTREGQPQHF.

This clone has just one count. This chain joins TRBV2 and TRBJ2-3; a weak D match, TRBD2 (6 bases). V shed 8 bases and J shed 0 bases, with 9 bases lying between them. This CDR3 region has 13 residues. CDR1 and CDR2 (germline): SNHLY, FYNNEI. CDR3 sequence reads: CASRSGSTDTQYF. Written as DNA, the CDR3 is TGTGCCAGCCGCAGCGGGAGCACAGATACGCAGTATTTT.

V is TRBV4-1 and J is TRBJ2-7; 10 bases map to TRBD2. The CDR3 is 15 residues long. Germline CDR1 MGHRA, CDR2 YSYEKL. V lost 4 bases and J lost 1; bases outside the gene matches: 4. CDR3 region: CASSPGLAVSYEQYF. The CDR3 DNA sequence: TGCGCCAGCAGCCCTGGACTAGCGGTTTCCTACGAGCAGTACTTC.

This clone showed up just a few times. The chain recombines TRBV5-5 with TRBJ1-6, with 7 bases identical to TRBD1. V lost 6 bases and J lost 6; bases outside the gene matches: 6. Germline V gene sequence: CDR1 SGHKS, CDR2 YYEKEE (reference sequence). The CDR3 sequence is 14 residues long. CDR3: CASMGGQSNSPLHF. In nucleotides, the CDR3 is TGTGCCAGCATGGGGGGACAGAGTAATTCACCCCTCCACTTT.